The 17 T cell receptor beta chains presented below share a single source sample, sequenced in a study of shared clonotypes between healthy human individuals (dated by TCRdb to 2019 to 2021). Library method: the immunoSEQ multiplex PCR assay. The clones in this table, taken by TCRdb from immuneACCESS, are in-frame only. Not every clone is retained; where verified, under half of the shortfall comes from an unresolved V gene, and the cause of the rest is unknown. The sample records some 2,000,000 clones, approximately 95% of which are singletons. The ten top clones hold around 0.13% of the sample. Sequenced sample: naive CD4+ T cells sorted from blood. Per the publication, the cell subset or site label means: CD45RA+ positively selected. The receptors were sampled from a man younger than 35 in good health.

This clone was counted once. The rearrangement joins TRBV7-9 to TRBJ2-5, with a tentative D call TRBD2 (5 bases). The CDR3 consists of 14 residues. Trimming pared 3 bases from V and 5 bases from J, leaving 13 bases between. Germline assignment: CDR1 SEHNR and CDR2 FQNEAQ (reference sequence). CDR3 nucleotides: TGTGCCAGCAGCTTTCGAGGGCCAGCGGAGACCCAGTACTTC. This gives the protein CASSFRGPAETQYF.

The V call is TRBV5-4, the J call TRBJ1-2; 7 bases align to TRBD1. The CDR3 length is 14 residues. In germline, CDR1 is SGHNT, CDR2 YYREEE (reference sequence). V was pared by 6 bases and J by 3 bases, with 8 bases of the junction left unmatched. CDR3 loop: CASTGQSLDYGYTF. CDR3 sequence (DNA): TGTGCCAGCACGGGACAGAGCTTGGACTATGGCTACACCTTC.

CDR3 region: CASSHTGIPYEQYF. The CDR3 DNA reads as TGTGCCAGCTCTCATACGGGCATCCCCTACGAGCAGTACTTC. The rearrangement joins TRBV7-9 to TRBJ2-7; D not certain. The germline V gene encodes CDR1 SEHNR and CDR2 FQNEAQ (reference sequence). V shed 8 bases and J shed 2 bases, with 16 bases lying between them. This CDR3 spans 14 amino acids.

The chain combines TRBV2 with TRBJ1-2; 12 bases map to TRBD1. The CDR3 is 15 residues long. Germline values: CDR1 SNHLY, CDR2 FYNNEI. With 6 bases clipped from V and 2 bases from J, the junction kept 4 bases outside the gene matches. CDR3 sequence (DNA): TGTGCCAGCAGCCTGGGACAGGGGGCGAACTATGGCTACACCTTC. Translation gives CASSLGQGANYGYTF.

This sequence joins TRBV7-8 and TRBJ2-6; no clear D. Deletions cut 5 bases from V and 0 bases from J, with 20 bases between. This CDR3 has 19 amino acids. Germline V CDR1 and CDR2: SGHVS, FQNEAQ. In DNA form, the CDR3 reads TGTGCCAGCAGCCCCACGGCGCGGCCCCACGACTCTGGGGCCAACGTCCTGACTTTC. Protein product: CASSPTARPHDSGANVLTF. Together with reference TRBV7-8 and TRBJ2-6, the CDR3 gives the full variable domain: GAGVSQSPRYKVAKRGQDVALRCDPISGHVSLFWYQQALGQGPEFLTYFQNEAQLDKSGLPSDRFFAERPEGSVSTLKIQRTQQEDSAVYLCASSPTARPHDSGANVLTFGAGSRLTVL.

Turning to this clone: This same CDR3 is encoded by further DNA sequences in the sample. This sequence joins TRBV30 and TRBJ2-5; D not certain. Germline loops: CDR1 GTSNPN, CDR2 SVGIG (reference sequence). The length of the CDR3 is 10 residues. The V gene lost 5 bases and the J gene lost 3 bases, with 4 bases spanning the gap. The CDR3 DNA follows: TGTGCCTGGGGGGAAGAGACCCAGTACTTC. Its translation is CAWGEETQYF.

The chain joins TRBV6-5 to TRBJ2-1; D is unclear. With 5 bases removed from V and 2 bases from J, the gap between germline ends came to 7 bases. CDR3 length: 13 amino acids. In germline, CDR1 is MNHEY, CDR2 SVGAGI. The CDR3 DNA reads as TGTGCCAGCAGTCGTAATACCTACAATGAGCAGTTCTTC. It encodes CASSRNTYNEQFF.

To note about this clone: The same CDR3 is also encoded by other DNA sequences in this sample. The chain links TRBV5-4 to TRBJ1-3; perhaps TRBD1 as D (5 bases). Trimming removed 0 bases at V and 0 bases at J, with 7 bases between. Germline CDR1 SGHNT, CDR2 YYREEE (reference sequence). The CDR3 extends over 15 amino acids. The CDR3 sequence: CASSLDRTSGNTIYF. CDR3 DNA sequence: TGTGCCAGCAGCTTGGACAGGACCTCTGGAAACACCATATATTTT.

CDR3 DNA sequence: TGTGCCAGCAGTGAATTAGGAGCGGGAGGGGACAATGAGCAGTTCTTC. It encodes CASSELGAGGDNEQFF. The rearrangement links TRBV25-1 to TRBJ2-1, with TRBD2 matching 10 bases. Trimming removed 1 base from V and 5 bases from J; junction bases left unmatched: 5. Per the germline V gene, CDR1 is MGHDK and CDR2 is SYGVNS. The CDR3 loop spans 16 amino acids.

The V and J genes are TRBV9 and TRBJ2-2, with D possibly matching TRBD1 (6 bases). Germline CDR1 reads SGDLS; CDR2 reads YYNGEE. V was shortened by 7 bases and J by 1 base, with 11 bases between the two germline ends. The length of the CDR3 is 14 residues. The CDR3 coding sequence is TGTGCCAGCGCCCGGACAGAGAACACCGGGGAGCTGTTTTTT. As protein: CASARTENTGELFF.

For this clone: Other nucleotide sequences from this sample produce the same CDR3. The chain employs TRBV5-1 and TRBJ2-3; no clear D. The CDR3 contains 13 residues. Trimming shortened V by 4 bases and J by 0 bases, and 6 bases separated the two germline ends. CDR1 is SGHRS, CDR2 YFSETQ, per germline. The CDR3 spells CASSPSSTDTQYF. The DNA for the CDR3 is TGCGCCAGCAGCCCCTCCAGCACAGATACGCAGTATTTT.

This chain links TRBV6-6 with TRBJ1-4; D possibly corresponds to TRBD1 (6 bases). Trimming pared 6 bases from V and 4 bases from J, leaving 15 bases between. Germline-derived CDR1 and CDR2 are MNHNY and SVGAGI (reference sequence). The CDR3 contains 15 residues. CDR3 sequence (DNA): TGTGCCAGCAGAGACTCCAGGGGTGGTAATGAAAAACTGTTTTTT. Its translation is CASRDSRGGNEKLFF.

The chain combines TRBV5-1 with TRBJ2-7, with 8 positions matching TRBD1. J lost 6 bases, V lost 0 bases, and 11 bases had no gene match. Germline CDR1 and CDR2: SGHRS and YFSETQ. CDR3 length: 16 amino acids. CDR3 sequence (DNA): TGCGCCAGCAGCTTGGCCCCGGACAGGGCGATCAGCGAGCAGTACTTC. Its translation: CASSLAPDRAISEQYF.

The chain recombines TRBV7-9 with TRBJ2-5; maybe TRBD2 (6 bases). The germline gives CDR1 SEHNR, CDR2 FQNEAQ (reference sequence). V gave up 1 base and J gave up 4 bases, with 13 bases separating them. This CDR3 has 15 amino acids. The CDR3 coding sequence is TGTGCCAGCAGCTTAGGGCCCAGGAGGGGAGAGACCCAGTACTTC. Translation gives CASSLGPRRGETQYF.

The chain employs TRBV18 and TRBJ2-1; TRBD2 matches at 8 bases. The CDR3 is 16 residues long. Trimming at V came to 0 bases and at J to 2 bases, leaving 3 bases not matched to a gene. CDR1 and CDR2 from the germline V gene are KGHSH and LQKENI. The DNA for the CDR3 is TGTGCCAGCTCACCACCCGGGGGGGCGACCTACAATGAGCAGTTCTTC. This translates into CASSPPGGATYNEQFF.

The chain joins TRBV2 to TRBJ2-5; 9 bases are a match to TRBD2. CDR3 length: 14 amino acids. Trimming at V came to 5 bases and at J to 4 bases, leaving 5 bases not matched to a gene. The germline V gene encodes CDR1 SNHLY and CDR2 FYNNEI. The CDR3 spells CASSKGLAGETQYF. CDR3 sequence (DNA): TGTGCCAGCAGTAAGGGACTAGCAGGAGAGACCCAGTACTTC. The entire variable domain, with the rest obtained from reference TRBV2 and TRBJ2-5, is as follows: EPEVTQTPSHQVTQMGQEVILRCVPISNHLYFYWYRQILGQKVEFLVSFYNNEISEKSEIFDDQFSVERPDGSNFTLKIRSTKLEDSAMYFCASSKGLAGETQYFGPGTRLLVL.

This sequence joins TRBV9 and TRBJ1-4, with 8 bases that match TRBD1. After removal of 3 bases from V and 7 bases from J, the junction contained 8 bases not matched to a gene. Germline-derived CDR1 and CDR2 are SGDLS and YYNGEE. This CDR3 region has 15 residues. The CDR3 coding sequence is TGTGCCAGCAGCGCCAGACAGGGGTCGGGTGAAAAACTGTTTTTT. Its translation: CASSARQGSGEKLFF.